Shown below are 29 T cell receptor beta chains from a single sample sequenced in a study of CD8 T cells in Susac syndrome. RNA, at about 0.5 to 1 ug, was reverse transcribed with random hexamers. TCRdb re-analysed the immunoSEQ multiplex PCR reads in MiXCR, keeping a single row per CDR3 protein. The data hold 250,000 to 300,000 distinct CDR3 sequences, with more than 75% observed a single time. Source material: CD8+ T cells from PBMCs. All receptors come from a human donor with multiple sclerosis.

The rearrangement links TRBV27 to TRBJ1-1, with 7 positions matching TRBD1. The V and J ends lost 6 bases and 4 bases, in that order; junction bases with no gene match: 17. CDR3 length: 17 residues. Germline CDR1 reads MNHEY; CDR2 reads SMNVEV (reference sequence). The CDR3 DNA sequence: TGTGCCAGCAGAACTCAGATAGGGGGCTTTCTGGGCACTGAAGCTTTCTTT. Amino acids: CASRTQIGGFLGTEAFF.

The V gene is TRBV14, the J gene TRBJ1-4; 7 nucleotides align to TRBD1. The CDR3 has 15 amino acids. From germline, CDR1 is SGHDN and CDR2 FVKESK. Losses at the gene ends were 0 bases for V and 6 bases for J; bases not matched to a gene: 4. The CDR3 loop is CASSQDAGGDEKLFF. The CDR3 DNA sequence: TGTGCCAGCAGCCAAGATGCAGGGGGGGATGAAAAACTGTTTTTT.

The chain uses TRBV2 and TRBJ1-5; the match to TRBD1 covers 7 bases. With 4 bases clipped from V and 0 bases from J, the junction kept 3 bases outside the gene matches. The CDR3 runs to 15 residues. The V gene's germline CDR1 is SNHLY and CDR2 FYNNEI. DNA of the CDR3: TGTGCCAGCAGTGGAGGGACAGTTAGCAATCAGCCCCAGCATTTT. Translated: CASSGGTVSNQPQHF.

V usage is TRBV3-1 and J usage is TRBJ2-3; maybe TRBD1 (6 bases). Germline V gene data show CDR1 as LGHDT and CDR2 as YNNKEL (reference sequence). V gave up 0 bases and J gave up 5 bases, with 21 bases separating them. CDR3 size: 18 residues. CDR3 DNA sequence: TGTGCCAGCAGCCAAGAAGGAGGACAGACCCTGCTCAGAGATACGCAGTATTTT. The encoded protein is CASSQEGGQTLLRDTQYF.

V is TRBV27 and J is TRBJ1-5; maybe TRBD1 (5 bases). The CDR3 is 13 amino acids. Looked up from germline, CDR1 is MNHEY and CDR2 is SMNVEV (reference sequence). Trimming took off 8 bases at V and 5 bases at J, with 13 bases between the two ends. CDR3 loop: CASGNQGYQPQHF. The CDR3 nucleotides read TGTGCCAGCGGGAACCAGGGTTATCAGCCCCAGCATTTT.

This chain uses TRBV4-1 with TRBJ2-3; D is possibly TRBD2 (6 bases). The germline V and J ends were trimmed by 1 base and 0 bases, with 11 bases remaining between them. The CDR3 totals 16 residues. Per germline, CDR1 MGHRA and CDR2 YSYEKL. DNA for the CDR3: TGCGCCAGCAGCCAAGGTTGGGGGGAGAGCACAGATACGCAGTATTTT. This sequence encodes CASSQGWGESTDTQYF.

A word on this clonotype: At one boundary the junction diverges from the germline segment, which might be a read error. The chain links TRBV27 to TRBJ2-7; no definite D call. Germline CDR1 reads MNHEY; CDR2 reads SMNVEV (reference sequence). This CDR3 is 11 amino acids long. CDR3 in amino acids: CASLTVDTAGF. CDR3 bases: TGTGCCAGCCTGACGGTGGATACGGCAGGCTTC.

The CDR3 DNA reads TGTGCCAGCAAGGAGGGAGCCGGGGATACGCAGTATTTT. It specifies CASKEGAGDTQYF. The chain combines TRBV27 with TRBJ2-3; D possibly corresponds to TRBD2 (6 bases). This CDR3 comprises 13 residues. Germline CDR1 reads MNHEY; CDR2 reads SMNVEV (reference sequence). Trimming took 7 bases from V and 6 from J, leaving 14 bases between them.

J is TRBJ2-1 and V is TRBV20-1, with TRBD2 matching 11 bases. Germline V CDR1 and CDR2: DFQATT, SNEGSKA (reference sequence). The CDR3 loop spans 15 amino acids. The trim removed 3 bases at V and 5 bases at J, leaving 6 bases unmatched. The CDR3 DNA reads TGCAGTGCTAGGTTAGCGGGAGGGCCGGACAATGAGCAGTTCTTC. It codes for CSARLAGGPDNEQFF.

The J gene is TRBJ2-3, the V gene TRBV7-8; perhaps TRBD1 as D (5 bases). Trimming cost V 5 bases and J 1 base, with 10 bases left between them. Germline CDR1 and CDR2: SGHVS and FQNEAQ. The length of the CDR3 is 14 residues. In nucleotides, the CDR3 is TGTGCCAGCAGCCAGACAGAGCGCACAGATACGCAGTATTTT. Its translation is CASSQTERTDTQYF.

This chain connects TRBV5-6 to TRBJ2-2; TRBD2 matches at 12 bases. V shed 1 base, J shed 3 bases, and the junction held 7 bases outside the gene matches. This CDR3 is 18 amino acids long. Germline-derived CDR1 and CDR2 are SGHDT and YYEEEE. CDR3 in DNA: TGTGCCAGCAGCTTGCTAGCGGGAGGGGCCATTTACACCGGGGAGCTGTTTTTT. It specifies CASSLLAGGAIYTGELFF.

The V and J genes are TRBV9 and TRBJ1-1, with D maybe TRBD1 (5 bases). CDR3 size: 14 residues. Trimming pared 3 bases from V and 0 bases from J, leaving 9 bases between. Germline lookup yields CDR1 SGDLS and CDR2 YYNGEE. The CDR3 sequence is CASSGEGMNTEAFF. In DNA, the CDR3 is TGTGCCAGCAGCGGTGAGGGGATGAACACTGAAGCTTTCTTT.

This clonotype was detected only a few times. The V and J genes are TRBV10-3 and TRBJ2-6; 9 bases line up with TRBD2. V gave up 3 bases and J gave up 4 bases; unmatched junction bases: 7. The V gene's germline CDR1 is ENHRY and CDR2 SYGVKD. The CDR3 has 17 amino acids. This chain's CDR3 is CAISEGGRAYGANVLTF. CDR3 bases: TGTGCCATCAGTGAAGGCGGGAGGGCCTACGGGGCCAACGTCCTGACTTTC.

A word on this clonotype: The CDR3 ends on some other residue instead of the conserved phenylalanine or tryptophan, so this is likely a read error. The chain combines TRBV7-6 with TRBJ1-5, with 7 bases aligning to TRBD1. Losses at the gene ends were 2 bases for V and 4 bases for J; bases not matched to a gene: 14. This CDR3 is 18 amino acids long. CDR1 is SGHVS and CDR2 is FNYEAQ in the germline V gene. CDR3 residues: CASSLKAGPSGGNQPQHL. CDR3 sequence (DNA): TGTGCCAGCAGCTTAAAGGCGGGCCCCTCAGGGGGGAATCAGCCCCAGCATCTT.

This rearrangement joins TRBV5-1 to TRBJ2-7, with a possible D match to TRBD1 (6 bases). The CDR3 contains 14 residues. The V end was cut by 4 bases, the J end by 0 bases, with 11 bases between. Looked up from germline, CDR1 is SGHRS and CDR2 is YFSETQ. CDR3 residues: CASSRTALSYEQYF. CDR3 nucleotides: TGCGCCAGCAGCCGGACAGCGCTCTCCTACGAGCAGTACTTC.

The chain joins TRBV6-5 to TRBJ2-1, with 7 bases identical to TRBD2. The CDR3 covers 15 residues. CDR1 MNHEY and CDR2 SVGAGI come from the germline V gene. Unmatched junction bases numbered 5, after V lost 6 bases and J lost 0 bases. CDR3 nucleotide sequence: TGTGCCAGCAGGCCGGGACTAACCTCCTACAATGAGCAGTTCTTC. Its protein is CASRPGLTSYNEQFF.

This chain uses TRBV28 with TRBJ2-7, with D possibly being TRBD2 (6 bases). Germline-derived CDR1 and CDR2 are MDHEN and SYDVKM. CDR3 length: 14 residues. Deletions cut 7 bases from V and 1 base from J, with 14 bases between. CDR3 amino acids: CASKSGLYSYEQYF. The DNA of the CDR3 is TGTGCCAGCAAGTCGGGACTTTATTCCTACGAGCAGTACTTC.

V and J are TRBV7-9 and TRBJ2-7, with 7 bases identical to TRBD2. Per germline, CDR1 SEHNR and CDR2 FQNEAQ (reference sequence). Trimming cost V 5 bases and J 4 bases; bases outside gene matches: 17. This CDR3 is 17 amino acids long. The CDR3: CASSPRVGLAGVYEQYF. CDR3 nucleotides: TGTGCCAGCAGCCCCAGGGTGGGTTTGGCGGGAGTATACGAGCAGTACTTC.

This chain joins TRBV29-1 and TRBJ2-2; D unclear. Trimming removed 0 bases from V and 0 bases from J, with 11 bases in between. The germline V gene has CDR1 SQVTM and CDR2 ANQGSEA. The CDR3 consists of 16 residues. The CDR3 coding sequence is TGCAGCGTTGAAGATTGGTCCAGCGCGAACACCGGGGAGCTGTTTTTT. Its protein product is CSVEDWSSANTGELFF.

The V gene is TRBV7-9, the J gene TRBJ1-1, with D possibly being TRBD1 (5 bases). Germline values: CDR1 SEHNR, CDR2 FQNEAQ (reference sequence). CDR3 size: 12 residues. Trimming took 7 bases from V and 7 from J, leaving 13 bases between them. CDR3: CASTGGLFEAFF. CDR3 nucleotides: TGTGCCAGCACGGGGGGGTTGTTTGAAGCTTTCTTT.

This rearrangement joins TRBV4-1 to TRBJ2-7, with 7 positions matching TRBD2. The CDR3 totals 16 residues. V was clipped by 0 bases and J by 2 bases; unmatched bases: 7. Germline-derived CDR1 and CDR2 are MGHRA and YSYEKL. The CDR3 protein is CASSQDRGEGTYEQYF. The CDR3 nucleotides read TGCGCCAGCAGCCAAGATCGGGGGGAGGGGACCTACGAGCAGTACTTC.

V is TRBV27 and J is TRBJ2-2; no clear D. Germline V lookup: CDR1 MNHEY, CDR2 SMNVEV (reference sequence). The V end was cut by 7 bases, the J end by 8 bases, with 17 bases between. The CDR3 spans 14 residues. CDR3 sequence reads: CASTSHTGPGELFF. In nucleotides, the CDR3 is TGTGCCAGCACCTCTCACACGGGCCCTGGGGAGCTGTTTTTT.

The rearrangement links TRBV9 to TRBJ2-1; D might be TRBD1 or TRBD2, each matching 5 bases. The CDR3 runs to 18 residues. Trimming removed 4 bases at V and 6 bases at J, with 26 bases between. Germline CDR1 is SGDLS and CDR2 is YYNGEE. CDR3 nucleotides: TGTGCCAGCAGCCATCCCGCCTTTGGGGGACCCAACATCAATGAGCAGTTCTTC. Protein: CASSHPAFGGPNINEQFF.

The genes are TRBV27 and TRBJ2-7; 7 bases are a match to TRBD1. The V gene end was trimmed by 5 bases and the J gene end by 6 bases; junction bases not matched to a gene: 4. The CDR3 extends over 12 amino acids. Looked up from germline, CDR1 is MNHEY and CDR2 is SMNVEV (reference sequence). The CDR3 spells CASSRRTGEQYF. As DNA, the CDR3 is TGTGCCAGCAGTCGCCGGACAGGCGAGCAGTACTTC.

This clonotype was counted a few times. J is TRBJ1-2 and V is TRBV6-5; TRBD1 is a possible D gene (5 bases). The germline V and J ends were trimmed by 5 bases and 5 bases, with 12 bases remaining between them. The CDR3 contains 13 residues. Germline CDR1 is MNHEY and CDR2 is SVGAGI. Here the CDR3 DNA reads TGTGCCAGCAGTCCTGGACACGGGTATGGCTACACCTTC. It yields the protein CASSPGHGYGYTF.

This sequence joins TRBV27 and TRBJ1-5; D ambiguous. The V and J ends lost 2 bases and 2 bases respectively, with 7 bases between them. Germline CDR1 is MNHEY and CDR2 is SMNVEV (reference sequence). CDR3 length: 14 amino acids. CDR3 in amino acids: CASSLGGGNQPQHF. In DNA form, the CDR3 reads TGTGCCAGCAGTTTAGGAGGAGGCAATCAGCCCCAGCATTTT.

The genes are TRBV12-3 or TRBV12-4 and TRBJ1-2; a possible D gene is TRBD1 (6 bases). V lost 7 bases and J lost 6, with 15 bases in between. The CDR3 is 13 amino acids. The CDR3 is CASKDRRGHGYTF. The CDR3 DNA follows: TGTGCCAGCAAAGACAGGAGAGGTCATGGCTACACCTTC.

This clonotype was observed a few times. J is TRBJ1-2 and V is TRBV29-1; the D gene is possibly TRBD1 (6 bases). CDR1 and CDR2 (germline): SQVTM, ANQGSEA. The V end was cut by 8 bases, the J end by 0 bases, with 13 bases between. The CDR3 loop spans 13 amino acids. As DNA, the CDR3 is TGCAGCTTCAGACAGGCGTCTAACTATGGCTACACCTTC. Its translation: CSFRQASNYGYTF.

The rearrangement uses TRBV27 and TRBJ2-1, with D perhaps being TRBD1 or TRBD2 (5 bases each). Per the germline V gene, CDR1 is MNHEY and CDR2 is SMNVEV (reference sequence). This CDR3 comprises 12 residues. Trimming pared 1 base from V and 8 bases from J, leaving 6 bases between. Here the CDR3 reads CASSLLGDEQFF. The CDR3 nucleotides are TGTGCCAGCAGTTTATTGGGGGATGAGCAGTTCTTC.